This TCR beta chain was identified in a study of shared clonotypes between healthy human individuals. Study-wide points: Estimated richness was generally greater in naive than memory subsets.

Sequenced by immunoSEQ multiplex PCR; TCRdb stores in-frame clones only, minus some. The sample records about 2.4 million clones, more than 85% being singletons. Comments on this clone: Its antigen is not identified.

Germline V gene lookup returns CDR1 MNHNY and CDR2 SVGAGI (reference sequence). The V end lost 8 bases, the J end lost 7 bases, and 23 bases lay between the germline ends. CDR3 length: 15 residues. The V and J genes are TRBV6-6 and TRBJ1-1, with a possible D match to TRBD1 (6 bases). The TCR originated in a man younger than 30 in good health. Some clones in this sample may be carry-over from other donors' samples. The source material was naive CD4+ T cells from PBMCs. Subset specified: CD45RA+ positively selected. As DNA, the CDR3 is TGTGCCAGCCGTCATATGTCGGGGGGGGCTTATGAAGCTTTCTTT. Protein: CASRHMSGGAYEAFF.